One and the same sample provided the 23 T cell receptor beta chains below, sequenced in a study of shared clonotypes between healthy human individuals. This table comes from immunoSEQ multiplex PCR, and its TCRdb copy is limited to in-frame clones, with some not included. In the table there are around 1.9 million clones, roughly 91% of which are singletons. The naive CD8 fraction comprised CD45RO-negative cells positively selected for CCR7 and excluded terminally differentiated effector memory CD45RA+ cells. The sample was naive CD8+ T cells from PBMCs. These TCRs come from a young man in good health. Some clones in this sample may be carry-over from other donors' samples.

V and J are TRBV30 and TRBJ2-1; 8 bases are shared with TRBD2. The length of the CDR3 is 14 residues. From germline, CDR1 is GTSNPN and CDR2 SVGIG (reference sequence). V trimming: 3 bases; J trimming: 8 bases; junction bases outside the gene matches: 9. CDR3 region: CAWRKPGGPYEQFF. The CDR3 DNA reads as TGTGCCTGGAGAAAGCCGGGAGGGCCCTATGAGCAGTTCTTC.

The chain employs TRBV5-4 and TRBJ2-7; D possibly corresponds to TRBD2 (5 bases). Germline lookup yields CDR1 SGHNT and CDR2 YYREEE (reference sequence). V lost 2 bases and J lost 4, with 7 bases in between. The length of the CDR3 is 12 residues. CDR3 DNA sequence: TGTGCCAGCAGCTTTACGGGGTACGAGCAGTACTTC. Amino acid sequence: CASSFTGYEQYF.

The genes are TRBV7-6 and TRBJ2-7; 10 bases are shared with TRBD1. This CDR3 is built from 14 residues. V was pared by 5 bases and J by 2 bases, with 3 bases of the junction left unmatched. The germline V gene encodes CDR1 SGHVS and CDR2 FNYEAQ. CDR3 in amino acids: CASSAGQGAYEQYF. As DNA, the CDR3 is TGTGCCAGCAGCGCTGGACAGGGGGCCTACGAGCAGTACTTC.

The V gene is TRBV29-1, the J gene TRBJ2-7; TRBD1 aligns across 10 bases. The CDR3 has 13 residues. Germline V gene sequence: CDR1 SQVTM, CDR2 ANQGSEA. The V segment lost 7 bases and the J segment 1 base; nucleotides outside the gene matches: 4. This chain's CDR3 is CSGTGGDSYEQYF. For the CDR3, the DNA is TGCAGCGGGACAGGGGGAGATTCCTACGAGCAGTACTTC.

The V and J genes are TRBV21-1 and TRBJ1-1. TRBV21-1 is a pseudogene locus. This CDR3 has 15 amino acids. CDR3 in DNA: TGTGCCAGCAGCAAAAGGGATCCGGGCGGCACTGAAGCTTTCTTT. Its protein is CASSKRDPGGTEAFF.

J is TRBJ2-7 and V is TRBV4-3; D ambiguous. Germline assignment: CDR1 LGHNA and CDR2 YSLEER. V lost 4 bases and J 0 bases, leaving 10 bases between the germline ends. The CDR3 runs to 14 residues. For the CDR3, the DNA is TGCGCCAGCAGCCCCTTGCTGAGCTCCTACGAGCAGTACTTC. Amino acids: CASSPLLSSYEQYF.

The chain combines TRBV6-5 with TRBJ2-5; D call uncertain. Between the trimmed V and J ends, which lost 7 bases and 2 bases, there was a span of 17 bases. This CDR3 is 15 amino acids long. Germline V gene lookup returns CDR1 MNHEY and CDR2 SVGAGI. The CDR3 nucleotides read TGTGCCAGCATAAGTCGTCTCCATCGACAAGAGACCCAGTACTTC. This translates into CASISRLHRQETQYF.

V usage is TRBV29-1 and J usage is TRBJ2-1; no reliable D call. The V gene lost 5 bases and the J gene lost 6 bases, with 11 bases spanning the gap. The CDR3 is made up of 12 amino acids. Germline values: CDR1 SQVTM, CDR2 ANQGSEA. The CDR3 loop is CSVSVAINEQFF. CDR3 in DNA: TGCAGCGTTTCCGTGGCTATCAATGAGCAGTTCTTC.

The V gene is TRBV29-1, the J gene TRBJ1-5, with a possible D match to TRBD1 (5 bases). V lost 0 bases and J 6 bases, leaving 15 bases between the germline ends. Looked up from germline, CDR1 is SQVTM and CDR2 is ANQGSEA. There are 15 residues in the CDR3. CDR3 amino acids: CSVEDGVRGGQPQHF. The CDR3 DNA reads as TGCAGCGTTGAAGATGGGGTAAGGGGTGGTCAGCCCCAGCATTTT.

The chain is built from TRBV27 and TRBJ2-2; 7 nucleotides align to TRBD1. Looked up from germline, CDR1 is MNHEY and CDR2 is SMNVEV (reference sequence). There are 15 residues in the CDR3. V was pared by 2 bases and J by 4 bases, with 4 bases of the junction left unmatched. CDR3 sequence (DNA): TGTGCCAGCAGTTTACATTCAGGGGGCACCGGGGAGCTGTTTTTT. It codes for CASSLHSGGTGELFF.

V is TRBV7-9 and J is TRBJ2-7, with 7 bases matching TRBD2. The germline gives CDR1 SEHNR, CDR2 FQNEAQ (reference sequence). The CDR3 contains 15 residues. V shed 1 base and J 2 bases; nucleotides not matched to a gene: 5. DNA for the CDR3: TGTGCCAGCAGCTTAGTTGAGCGGGACCCCTACGAGCAGTACTTC. The encoded protein is CASSLVERDPYEQYF.

This chain uses TRBV28 with TRBJ1-4; D is possibly TRBD1 (6 bases). Trimming took off 7 bases at V and 9 bases at J, with 15 bases between the two ends. This CDR3 has 13 residues. Germline CDR1 and CDR2: MDHEN and SYDVKM. The CDR3 region is CASTARGFKKLFF. The CDR3 nucleotides are TGTGCCAGCACCGCGAGGGGGTTTAAAAAACTGTTTTTT.

The chain employs TRBV28 and TRBJ1-1; 7 bases agree with TRBD1. The germline V gene has CDR1 MDHEN and CDR2 SYDVKM. CDR3 length: 14 residues. J gave up 6 bases and V 3 bases, and 7 bases lay outside the gene matches. The CDR3 loop is CASSLTGLIAEAFF. Written as DNA, the CDR3 is TGTGCCAGCAGTTTGACAGGGCTGATCGCTGAAGCTTTCTTT.

The chain combines TRBV2 with TRBJ1-1; tentatively, D is TRBD1 (5 bases). The CDR3 consists of 14 residues. V was trimmed by 7 bases and J by 1 base, leaving 13 bases between them. CDR1 SNHLY and CDR2 FYNNEI come from the germline V gene. CDR3 sequence: CASKFGAGNTEAFF. The CDR3 DNA sequence: TGTGCCAGCAAGTTCGGGGCAGGGAACACTGAAGCTTTCTTT. Complete variable domain (other parts from reference TRBV2 and TRBJ1-1): EPEVTQTPSHQVTQMGQEVILRCVPISNHLYFYWYRQILGQKVEFLVSFYNNEISEKSEIFDDQFSVERPDGSNFTLKIRSTKLEDSAMYFCASKFGAGNTEAFFGQGTRLTVV.

This sequence joins TRBV27 and TRBJ1-2; 9 positions agree with TRBD1. The CDR3 totals 14 residues. The germline V gene encodes CDR1 MNHEY and CDR2 SMNVEV (reference sequence). After removal of 7 bases from V and 6 bases from J, the junction contained 9 bases not matched to a gene. Written as DNA, the CDR3 is TGTGCCAGCAATACCCGGGACAGGGCGGATGGCTACACCTTC. Translated: CASNTRDRADGYTF.

The chain links TRBV11-1 to TRBJ2-5; 8 bases agree with TRBD2. Trimming removed 5 bases from V and 0 bases from J; junction bases left unmatched: 5. Looked up from germline, CDR1 is SGHAT and CDR2 is FQDESV (reference sequence). This CDR3 has 15 amino acids. Here the CDR3 DNA reads TGTGCCAGCAGCCAGACTAGCGAGTACCAAGAGACCCAGTACTTC. Its protein is CASSQTSEYQETQYF.

This sequence joins TRBV2 and TRBJ1-2; perhaps TRBD1 as D (5 bases). Trimming cost V 6 bases and J 5 bases, with 19 bases left between them. The germline gives CDR1 SNHLY, CDR2 FYNNEI. The CDR3 totals 15 residues. CDR3 loop: CASSQPGPLWYGYTF. CDR3 nucleotides: TGTGCCAGCAGCCAGCCGGGACCTCTTTGGTATGGCTACACCTTC. The full variable domain, in which reference TRBV2 and TRBJ1-2 provide the parts outside the CDR3, is EPEVTQTPSHQVTQMGQEVILRCVPISNHLYFYWYRQILGQKVEFLVSFYNNEISEKSEIFDDQFSVERPDGSNFTLKIRSTKLEDSAMYFCASSQPGPLWYGYTFGSGTRLTVV.

This clone was recorded a few times. V usage is TRBV30 and J usage is TRBJ1-1; maybe TRBD1 (6 bases). Trimming left V 0 bases short and J 1 base short, with 9 bases between. The CDR3 has 14 amino acids. The V gene's germline CDR1 is GTSNPN and CDR2 SVGIG (reference sequence). The CDR3 sequence is CAWSVAGANTEAFF. The CDR3 nucleotides are TGTGCCTGGAGTGTGGCAGGGGCGAACACTGAAGCTTTCTTT.

This chain uses TRBV6-4 with TRBJ2-7; D is unclear. Trimming took 0 bases from V and 7 from J, leaving 13 bases between them. Germline CDR1 is MRHNA and CDR2 is SNTAGT. The CDR3 totals 14 residues. DNA of the CDR3: TGTGCCAGCAGTGACTCCCTCAGGCGATGGGAGCAGTACTTC. Translation: CASSDSLRRWEQYF.

The chain combines TRBV5-1 with TRBJ2-7; TRBD1 matches 7 bases. Trimming removed 6 bases from V and 2 bases from J; junction bases left unmatched: 5. Germline V gene sequence: CDR1 SGHRS, CDR2 YFSETQ. This CDR3 has 13 residues. As DNA, the CDR3 is TGCGCCAGCACGGGACAGCAGACCTACGAGCAGTACTTC. Encoded protein: CASTGQQTYEQYF.

The chain recombines TRBV27 with TRBJ2-2; D is ambiguous. V lost 10 bases and J lost 1, with 10 bases in between. The CDR3 runs to 13 residues. Germline values: CDR1 MNHEY, CDR2 SMNVEV (reference sequence). Here the CDR3 reads CATFRWNTGELFF. In nucleotides, the CDR3 is TGTGCCACTTTTCGCTGGAACACCGGGGAGCTGTTTTTT.

CDR3 sequence (DNA): TGTGCCTGGAGGGGGCAGGGGGTCTACGAGCAGTACTTC. This gives the protein CAWRGQGVYEQYF. The rearrangement uses TRBV30 and TRBJ2-7; the match to TRBD1 covers 7 bases. J was trimmed by 3 bases and V by 3 bases; bases with no gene match: 5. CDR3 length equals 13 residues. Germline V lookup: CDR1 GTSNPN, CDR2 SVGIG (reference sequence).

The J gene is TRBJ1-5, the V gene TRBV9; D perhaps matches TRBD1 (6 bases). V shed 4 bases and J shed 7 bases, with 21 bases lying between them. The CDR3 loop spans 16 amino acids. Germline V CDR1 and CDR2: SGDLS, YYNGEE. CDR3 residues: CASSSPPRGQEQPQHF. Here the CDR3 DNA reads TGTGCCAGCAGCTCTCCGCCCCGGGGGCAGGAGCAGCCCCAGCATTTT.